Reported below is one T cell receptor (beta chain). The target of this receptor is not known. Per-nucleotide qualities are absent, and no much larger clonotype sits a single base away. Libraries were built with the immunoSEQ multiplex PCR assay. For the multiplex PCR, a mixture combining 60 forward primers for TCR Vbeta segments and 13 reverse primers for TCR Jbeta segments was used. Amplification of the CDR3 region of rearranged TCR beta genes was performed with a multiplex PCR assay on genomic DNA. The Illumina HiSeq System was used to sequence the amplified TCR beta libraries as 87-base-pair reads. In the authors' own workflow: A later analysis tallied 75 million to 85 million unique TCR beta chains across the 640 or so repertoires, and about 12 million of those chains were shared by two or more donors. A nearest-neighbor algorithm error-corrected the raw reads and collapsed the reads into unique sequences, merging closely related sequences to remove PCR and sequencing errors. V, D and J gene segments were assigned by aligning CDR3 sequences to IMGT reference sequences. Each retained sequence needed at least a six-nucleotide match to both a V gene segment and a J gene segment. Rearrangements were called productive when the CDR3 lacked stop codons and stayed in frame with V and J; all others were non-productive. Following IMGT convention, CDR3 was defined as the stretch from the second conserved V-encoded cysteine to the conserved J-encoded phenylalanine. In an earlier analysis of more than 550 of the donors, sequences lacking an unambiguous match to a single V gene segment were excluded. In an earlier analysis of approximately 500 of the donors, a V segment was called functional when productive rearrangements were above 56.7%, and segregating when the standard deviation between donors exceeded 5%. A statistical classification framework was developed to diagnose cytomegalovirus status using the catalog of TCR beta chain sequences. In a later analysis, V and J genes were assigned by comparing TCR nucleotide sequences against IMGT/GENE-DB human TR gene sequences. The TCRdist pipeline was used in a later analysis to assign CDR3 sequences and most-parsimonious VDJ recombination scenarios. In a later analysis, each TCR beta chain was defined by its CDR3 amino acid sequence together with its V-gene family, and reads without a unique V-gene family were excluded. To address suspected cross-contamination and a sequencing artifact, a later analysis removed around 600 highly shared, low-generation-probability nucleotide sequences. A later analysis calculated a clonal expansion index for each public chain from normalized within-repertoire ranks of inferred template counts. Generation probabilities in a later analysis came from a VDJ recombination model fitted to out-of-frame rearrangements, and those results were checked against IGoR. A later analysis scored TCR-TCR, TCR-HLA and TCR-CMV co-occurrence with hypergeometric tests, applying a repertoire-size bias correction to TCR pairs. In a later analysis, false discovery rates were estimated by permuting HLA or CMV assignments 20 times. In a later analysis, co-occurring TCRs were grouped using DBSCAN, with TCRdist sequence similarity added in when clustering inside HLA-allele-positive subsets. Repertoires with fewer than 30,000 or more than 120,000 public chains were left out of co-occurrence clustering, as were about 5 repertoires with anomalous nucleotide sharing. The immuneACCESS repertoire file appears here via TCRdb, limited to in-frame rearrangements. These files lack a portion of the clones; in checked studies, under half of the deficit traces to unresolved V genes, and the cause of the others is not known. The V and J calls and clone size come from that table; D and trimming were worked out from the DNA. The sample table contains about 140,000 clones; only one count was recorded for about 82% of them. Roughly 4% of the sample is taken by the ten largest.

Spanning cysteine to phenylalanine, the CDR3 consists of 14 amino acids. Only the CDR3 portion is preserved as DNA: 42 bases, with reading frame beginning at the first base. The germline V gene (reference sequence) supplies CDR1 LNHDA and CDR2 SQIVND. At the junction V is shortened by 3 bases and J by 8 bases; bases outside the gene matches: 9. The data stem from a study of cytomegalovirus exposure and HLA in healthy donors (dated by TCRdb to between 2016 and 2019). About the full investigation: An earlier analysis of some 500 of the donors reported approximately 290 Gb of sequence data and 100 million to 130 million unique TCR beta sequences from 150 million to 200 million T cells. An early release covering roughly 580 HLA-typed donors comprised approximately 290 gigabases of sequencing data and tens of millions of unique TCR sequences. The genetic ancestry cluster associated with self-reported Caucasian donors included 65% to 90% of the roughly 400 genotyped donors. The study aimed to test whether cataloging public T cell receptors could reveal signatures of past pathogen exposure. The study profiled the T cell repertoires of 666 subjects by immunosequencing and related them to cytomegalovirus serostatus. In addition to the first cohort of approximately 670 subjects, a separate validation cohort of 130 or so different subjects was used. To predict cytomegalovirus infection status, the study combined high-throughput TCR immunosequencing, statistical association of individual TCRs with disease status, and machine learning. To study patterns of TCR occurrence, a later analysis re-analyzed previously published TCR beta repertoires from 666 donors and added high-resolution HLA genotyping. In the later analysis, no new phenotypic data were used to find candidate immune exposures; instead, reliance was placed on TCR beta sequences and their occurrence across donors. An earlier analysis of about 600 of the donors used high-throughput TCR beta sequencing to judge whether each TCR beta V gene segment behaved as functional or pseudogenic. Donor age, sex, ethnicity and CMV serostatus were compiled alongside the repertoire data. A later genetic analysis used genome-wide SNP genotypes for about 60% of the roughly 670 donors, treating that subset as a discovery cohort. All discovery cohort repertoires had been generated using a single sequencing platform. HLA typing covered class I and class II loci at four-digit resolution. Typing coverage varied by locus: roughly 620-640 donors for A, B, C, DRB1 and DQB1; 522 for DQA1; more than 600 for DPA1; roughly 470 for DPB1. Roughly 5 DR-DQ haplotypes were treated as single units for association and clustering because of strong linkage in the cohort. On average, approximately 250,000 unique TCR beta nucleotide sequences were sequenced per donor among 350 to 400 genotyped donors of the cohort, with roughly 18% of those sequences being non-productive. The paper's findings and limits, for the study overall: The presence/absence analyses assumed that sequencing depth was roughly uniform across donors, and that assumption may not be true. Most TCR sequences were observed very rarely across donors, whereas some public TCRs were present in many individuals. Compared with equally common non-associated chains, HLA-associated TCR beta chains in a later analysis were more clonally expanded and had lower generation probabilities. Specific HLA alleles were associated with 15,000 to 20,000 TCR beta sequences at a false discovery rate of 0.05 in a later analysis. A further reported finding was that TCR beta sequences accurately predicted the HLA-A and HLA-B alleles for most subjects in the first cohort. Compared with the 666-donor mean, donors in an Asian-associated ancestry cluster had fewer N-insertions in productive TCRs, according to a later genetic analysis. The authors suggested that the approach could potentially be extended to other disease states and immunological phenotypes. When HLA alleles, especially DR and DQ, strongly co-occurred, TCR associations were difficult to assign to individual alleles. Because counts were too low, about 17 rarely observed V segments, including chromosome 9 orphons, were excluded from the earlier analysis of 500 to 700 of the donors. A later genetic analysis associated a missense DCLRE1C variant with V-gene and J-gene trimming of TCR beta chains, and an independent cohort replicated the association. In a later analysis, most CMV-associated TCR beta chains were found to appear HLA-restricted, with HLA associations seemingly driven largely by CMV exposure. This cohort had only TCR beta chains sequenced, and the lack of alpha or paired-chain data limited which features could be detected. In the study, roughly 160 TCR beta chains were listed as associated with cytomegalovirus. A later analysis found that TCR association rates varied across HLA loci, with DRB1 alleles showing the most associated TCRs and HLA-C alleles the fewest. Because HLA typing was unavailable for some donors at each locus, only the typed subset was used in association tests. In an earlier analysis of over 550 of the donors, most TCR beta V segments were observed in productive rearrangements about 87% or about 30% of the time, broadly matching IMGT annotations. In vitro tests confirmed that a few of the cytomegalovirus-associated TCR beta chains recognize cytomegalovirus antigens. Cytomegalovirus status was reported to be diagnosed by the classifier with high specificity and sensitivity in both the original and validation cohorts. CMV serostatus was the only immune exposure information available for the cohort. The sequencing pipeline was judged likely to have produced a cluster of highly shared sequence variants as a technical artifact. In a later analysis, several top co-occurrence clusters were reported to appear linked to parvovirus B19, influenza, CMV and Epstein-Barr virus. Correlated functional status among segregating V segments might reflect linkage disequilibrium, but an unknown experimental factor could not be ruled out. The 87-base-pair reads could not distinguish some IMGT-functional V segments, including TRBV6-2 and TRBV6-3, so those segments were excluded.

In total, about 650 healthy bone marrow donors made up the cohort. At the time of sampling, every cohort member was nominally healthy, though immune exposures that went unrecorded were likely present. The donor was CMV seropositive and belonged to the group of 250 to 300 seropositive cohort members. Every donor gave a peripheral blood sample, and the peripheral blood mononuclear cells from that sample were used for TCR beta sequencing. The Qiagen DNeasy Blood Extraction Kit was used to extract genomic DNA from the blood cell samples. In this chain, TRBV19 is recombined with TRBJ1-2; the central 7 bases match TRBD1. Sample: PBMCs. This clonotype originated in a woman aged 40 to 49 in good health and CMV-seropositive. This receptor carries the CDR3 CASSILIGQEGYTF. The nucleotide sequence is TGTGCCAGTAGTATCTTAATCGGACAGGAGGGCTACACCTTC.